This T cell receptor (beta chain) was documented in a study of blood T cell repertoires in COVID-19. Germline V CDR1 and CDR2: SGDLS, YYNGEE. This CDR3 spans 16 amino acids. Trimming removed 0 bases from V and 3 bases from J; junction bases left unmatched: 6. Data came from immunoSEQ multiplex PCR; TCRdb stores just in-frame clones and leaves some out. The sample lists around 64,000 clones; 80% to 90% were seen once. Sequencing input: peripheral blood. V is TRBV9 and J is TRBJ2-7; 10 bases line up with TRBD2. This receptor was taken from a young man with acute or convalescent COVID-19. CDR3 sequence (DNA): TGTGCCAGCAGCGTAGAAGGACTAGCGGTGATCTACGAGCAGTACTTC. It encodes CASSVEGLAVIYEQYF.